The clone carrying this TCR beta chain was observed a few times. Its target is not known. TCRdb fed the 5' RACE reads into MiXCR, producing one record per CDR3 protein. Of some 140,000 distinct CDR3 sequences listed, approximately 17% are singletons. These data come from a study of CD8 T cells in ankylosing spondylitis. Study results and limitations: The study identified a TCR beta motif of 7 or 8 highly homologous variants that appeared characteristic of ankylosing spondylitis blood.

V shed 0 bases and J 0 bases; nucleotides not matched to a gene: 7. Germline V gene sequence: CDR1 SGHRS, CDR2 YFSETQ. The CDR3 is made up of 17 amino acids. The specimen was blood, either unsorted or a sorted T cell fraction (not recorded which). The receptor comes from a male donor with ankylosing spondylitis. This sequence joins TRBV5-1 and TRBJ2-3; 7 bases agree with TRBD2. The CDR3: CASSLEGGGLSTDTQYF. As DNA, the CDR3 is TGCGCCAGCAGCTTGGAAGGCGGGGGACTTAGCACAGATACGCAGTATTTT.